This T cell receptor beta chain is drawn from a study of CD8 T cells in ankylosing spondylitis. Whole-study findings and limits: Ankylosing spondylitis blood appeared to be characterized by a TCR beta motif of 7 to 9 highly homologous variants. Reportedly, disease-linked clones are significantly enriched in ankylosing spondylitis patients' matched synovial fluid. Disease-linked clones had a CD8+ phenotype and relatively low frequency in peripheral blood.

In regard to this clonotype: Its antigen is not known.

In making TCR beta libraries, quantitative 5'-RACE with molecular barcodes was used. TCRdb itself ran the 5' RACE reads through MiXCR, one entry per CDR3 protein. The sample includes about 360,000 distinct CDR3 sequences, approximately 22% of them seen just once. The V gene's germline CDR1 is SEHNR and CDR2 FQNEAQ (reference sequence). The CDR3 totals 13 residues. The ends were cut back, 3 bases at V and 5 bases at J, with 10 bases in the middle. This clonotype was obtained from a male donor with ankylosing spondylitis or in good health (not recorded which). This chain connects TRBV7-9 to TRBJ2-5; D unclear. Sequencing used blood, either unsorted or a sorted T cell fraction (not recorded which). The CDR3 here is CASSFWVGETQYF. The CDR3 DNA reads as TGTGCCAGCAGCTTTTGGGTAGGGGAGACCCAGTACTTC.